This TCR beta chain comes out of a study of blood T cell repertoires in COVID-19. The germline CDR1 and CDR2 sequences are LGHDT and YNNKEL (reference sequence). Trimming removed 5 bases from V and 0 bases from J, with 5 bases in between. CDR3 length equals 12 residues. Profiling relied on immunoSEQ multiplex PCR, and the TCRdb table lists in-frame clones only, not all of them. The table shows 380,000 or so clones, with 80% to 90% occurring only once. This clone was found a few times. The receptor comes from a man aged 25-40 years who had recovered from COVID-19. The sample was PBMCs or T cells enriched from blood (not recorded which). This chain joins TRBV3-1 (or the pseudogene TRBV3-2) and TRBJ2-7; the D is unclear. DNA for the CDR3: TGTGCCAGCAGCTCCAGCTCCTACGAGCAGTACTTC. Translated: CASSSSSYEQYF.